This T cell receptor beta chain was sequenced for a study of T-cell reconstitution after alpha-beta-depleted transplantation in children (dated by TCRdb to 2016 to 2018). Notes on the research overall: Using TCR repertoire profiling, the study followed T-cell immune reconstitution in a quantitative way in children after TCRalphabeta/CD19-depleted allogeneic hematopoietic cell transplantation.

This clonotype was seen at least ten times. What this receptor recognizes is not known. No much larger clone exists at a distance of one base, and base qualities are not known. The sample's treatment or condition label is to be understood as: allogeneic hematopoietic cell transplantation with graft depleted of TCRalphabeta T cells and CD19 B cells. TCRalphabeta/CD19-depleted allogeneic hematopoietic cell grafts were given to the transplant recipients, all of whom were children. Points the paper makes about the study in general: Apparently early alphabetaT-cell count recovery about two months after transplant reportedly relied on only several hundred rapidly expanded clones derived from non-depleted graft cells. In some patients, the high TCRbeta diversity seen at day 60 was put down to recipient T cells and intrathymic progenitors that had survived conditioning. Over subsequent months, a decline in hyperexpanded clone frequencies was noted, and after one year, T-cell counts and TCRbeta diversity were mostly ascribed to newly produced T cells.

From its cysteine to its phenylalanine, the CDR3 spans 15 amino acids. Of all the DNA, just the CDR3 is kept, 45 bases in frame from base 1. V was cut back by 6 bases and J by 0 bases, leaving a gap of 12 bases between them. The CDR1 and CDR2 encoded by the germline V gene are MNHEY and SVGEGT. The library was made by PCR. Sequencing took place on an Illumina HiSeq 2500. TCR libraries were prepared with molecular barcoding, using unique molecular identifiers to normalize TCRbeta repertoire quantification. Through fastp at Q25 and MiXCR, TCRdb rebuilt clones from the public reads, retaining in-frame beta chains. Each CDR3 protein gets just one entry, which takes the most common genes and DNA from the rows behind it. The sample records some 15,000 distinct CDR3 sequences, approximately 5.5% of which are singletons. The ten largest clonotypes hold 6% to 8.5% of the sample.

The chain is made from TRBV6-2 or TRBV6-3 and TRBJ2-1; the D segment cannot be called with confidence. The specimen comprised PBMCs, sampled before TCRalphabeta/CD19-depleted stem cell transplant. This clonotype was sampled from a boy aged 5-17 years with acute lymphoblastic leukemia, due to receive a stem cell transplant. The nucleotide sequence is TGTGCCAGCAGCCCTTTTCCCAGCTCCTACAATGAGCAGTTCTTC. Translated, this gives CASSPFPSSYNEQFF.